The text below deals with one T cell receptor (beta chain). The data stem from a study of molecular identifiers for immune sequencing clone quantification. From the PCR reads, TCRdb called clonotypes with MiXCR, one entry per CDR3 protein. The sample comprises some 680,000 distinct CDR3 sequences, about 25% of which are singletons, and roughly 0.83% rests with the top ten. V lost 1 base and J lost 2, with 9 bases in between. The germline V gene encodes CDR1 LNHDA and CDR2 SQIVND (reference sequence). The CDR3 length is 16 residues. This clonotype was obtained from a human donor in good health. Some libraries in this study had Jurkat cell RNA spiked in. The gene calls are TRBV19 and TRBJ2-6; D is ambiguous. The source material was naive CD8+ T cells from blood, with Jurkat cell RNA spiked in. Documented subset: FACS-sorted CD8+CD4-CCR7+CD45RA+ naive T cells. The CDR3 nucleotides are TGTGCCAGTAGTATAGGAAAGTGGGCTGGGGCCAACGTCCTGACTTTC. Its protein product is CASSIGKWAGANVLTF.